The rows below give T cell receptor beta chains drawn from one sample of a study of T cells in AML relapse after transplant. One entry per CDR3 protein results from TCRdb running MiXCR on the PCR reads. The profile shows about 500 distinct CDR3 sequences, 8.5% to 14% of them singletons. Specimen: bone marrow, either the whole sample or a sorted T cell fraction (not recorded which), collected at relapse. The origin of the receptors is a human donor who had a stem cell transplant for acute myeloid leukemia. The T cells may come from the graft donor. The conserved cysteine and the conserved F or W are not part of the CDR3 here. The order of the fields is CDR3 length, V gene, D gene, clone size, J gene, CDR3 protein. D genes are given only for firm matches. Expanded clones are given a class, and other clones once, few, many or no size at all.

>10|TRBV6-5|.|.|TRBJ1-2
ATGREPYGYT
>11|TRBV6-5|.|medium-sized|TRBJ1-2
ASSYSNGAGYT
>12|TRBV18|.|once|TRBJ1-5
ASSQGMGNQPQH
>14|TRBV7-2|.|medium-sized|TRBJ1-5
ASSLEAVFGNQPQH
>12|TRBV5-1|.|medium-sized|TRBJ1-1
ASSFRAPDTEAF
>11|TRBV6-5|.|.|TRBJ1-1
ASSPGENTEVF
>11|TRBV20-1|.|medium-sized|TRBJ2-7
SARVSSSREQY
>15|TRBV3-1|.|large|TRBJ2-3
ASSQGTSSSSTDTQY
>13|TRBV4-2|.|medium-sized|TRBJ1-1
ASSQAIQGFAEAF
>12|TRBV29-1|.|medium-sized|TRBJ2-3
SANGDSGGDTQY
>13|TRBV7-7|.|medium-sized|TRBJ2-2
ASSLGQRAAGELF
>13|TRBV5-1|.|medium-sized|TRBJ1-5
ASSFGQDAGQPQH
>14|TRBV12-3/TRBV12-4|.|medium-sized|TRBJ2-7
ASSLVPSTTTYEQY
>14|TRBV4-2|.|medium-sized|TRBJ2-1
ASSDGGLSSYNEQF
>13|TRBV7-9|TRBD1|large|TRBJ2-7
ASSLGDRGLYEQY
>13|TRBV6-5|.|large|TRBJ1-6
ASSLKGLSLSPLH
>13|TRBV5-1|.|.|TRBJ1-1
ASSFMGSGEDEAF
>12|TRBV11-2|.|.|TRBJ2-7
VSSFLTGTYEQY
>9|TRBV5-1|.|large|TRBJ2-7
ASSLGQEQY
>10|TRBV5-1|.|medium-sized|TRBJ2-7
ASSLDQYEQY
>15|TRBV2|.|medium-sized|TRBJ1-1
ASSEPLEGEQNTEAF